Here is one T cell receptor beta chain with its context. The data were obtained in a study of T-cell reconstitution after alpha-beta-depleted transplantation in children. The TCRbeta library incorporated unique molecular identifiers. TCRdb passed the PCR reads through MiXCR, listing each CDR3 protein once. The sample lists some 600,000 distinct CDR3 sequences, approximately 17% seen once, with 1.1% in the top ten. The CDR3 contains 13 residues. This receptor was obtained from a human donor who donated a stem cell graft to a child with acute myeloid leukemia. Sequenced material: PBMCs from the stem cell graft donor, taken from the stem cell graft. The chain has TRBV1 and TRBJ2-3; TRBD1, as called in the table, went unchecked against the DNA. TRBV1 is recorded as a pseudogene. The CDR3 bases are TGCACCAGCGGGGGGGCCAGCCCAGATACGCAGTATTTT. This sequence encodes CTSGGASPDTQYF.